These 20 T cell receptor beta chains were all obtained from the same sample, sequenced in a study of OX40 agonist ivuxolimab in advanced cancers. Clones were read by immunoSEQ multiplex PCR, and TCRdb kept only the in-frame ones, dropping some. This table holds some 84,000 clones, 89% found once. The specimen was CD4+ or CD8+ T cells sorted from blood, collected in a trial of the OX40 agonist ivuxolimab. The receptor source for this set is an adult with an advanced solid tumor such as melanoma, head and neck, liver or kidney cancer.

The chain employs TRBV5-1 and TRBJ1-1; TRBD1 matches at 9 bases. The germline V gene has CDR1 SGHRS and CDR2 YFSETQ. V dropped 0 bases and J dropped 0; count of bases not matched to a gene: 3. The CDR3 spans 16 residues. CDR3 sequence (DNA): TGCGCCAGCAGCTTGGGGTACAGGGGGCTGAACACTGAAGCTTTCTTT. Its translation is CASSLGYRGLNTEAFF.

The gene calls are TRBV7-9 and TRBJ1-2; possibly TRBD1 for D (6 bases). Trimming cost V 4 bases and J 6 bases, with 12 bases left between them. CDR3 length equals 13 residues. Germline CDR1 SEHNR, CDR2 FQNEAQ (reference sequence). CDR3 residues: CASSSYRVDGYTF. Written as DNA, the CDR3 is TGTGCCAGCAGCTCCTACAGGGTGGATGGCTACACCTTC.

The rearrangement links TRBV10-3 to TRBJ1-1; 10 bases fit TRBD1. Germline V CDR1 and CDR2: ENHRY, SYGVKD. V gave up 4 bases and J gave up 9 bases; unmatched junction bases: 2. CDR3 size: 12 residues. CDR3 amino acids: CAISGDRGKAFF. CDR3 nucleotide sequence: TGTGCCATCAGTGGGGACAGGGGTAAAGCTTTCTTT.

The chain couples TRBV19 to TRBJ2-6; perhaps D is TRBD1 or TRBD2 (5 bases each). Between the trimmed V and J ends, which lost 4 bases and 0 bases, there was a span of 10 bases. CDR1 is LNHDA, CDR2 SQIVND, per germline (reference sequence). CDR3 length: 16 amino acids. CDR3 region: CASSRGTFSGANVLTF. CDR3 coding DNA: TGTGCCAGTAGTAGAGGGACCTTCTCTGGGGCCAACGTCCTGACTTTC.

This rearrangement joins TRBV5-1 to TRBJ2-7; D possibly corresponds to TRBD1 (6 bases). With 2 bases removed from V and 4 bases from J, the gap between germline ends came to 10 bases. The CDR3 is 13 amino acids. Per germline, CDR1 SGHRS and CDR2 YFSETQ. In DNA, the CDR3 is TGCGCCAGCAGCTTTTTTACAGGGTACGAGCAGTACGTC. This gives the protein CASSFFTGYEQYV.

The chain joins TRBV7-9 to TRBJ1-6, with D unclear. V was cut by 5 bases and J by 6 bases, with 5 bases left in between. Per germline, CDR1 SEHNR and CDR2 FQNEAQ (reference sequence). The CDR3 loop spans 12 amino acids. The CDR3 loop is CASSPTNSPLHF. The CDR3 nucleotides read TGTGCCAGCAGCCCTACTAATTCACCCCTCCACTTT.

V usage is TRBV4-1 and J usage is TRBJ2-5, with 9 bases fitting TRBD2. J was trimmed by 4 bases and V by 0 bases; bases with no gene match: 12. The CDR3 has 18 residues. Germline-derived CDR1 and CDR2 are MGHRA and YSYEKL. The CDR3 sequence: CASSQDWSSSGDRETQYF. CDR3 bases: TGCGCCAGCAGCCAAGATTGGTCGTCTAGCGGGGATCGAGAGACCCAGTACTTC.

This clone was recorded only once. The rearrangement uses TRBV2 and TRBJ1-4; D call uncertain. Between the trimmed V and J ends, which lost 3 bases and 5 bases, there was a span of 10 bases. The CDR3 has 14 residues. The germline V gene encodes CDR1 SNHLY and CDR2 FYNNEI. The CDR3 protein is CASSEQIMNEKLFF. The DNA for the CDR3 is TGTGCCAGCAGTGAGCAGATTATGAATGAAAAACTGTTTTTT.

The rearrangement joins TRBV19 to TRBJ1-2; unclear D gene. Trimming took off 0 bases at V and 0 bases at J, with 8 bases between the two ends. Germline CDR1 is LNHDA and CDR2 is SQIVND (reference sequence). CDR3 length: 15 amino acids. The CDR3 DNA reads TGTGCCAGTAGTATAGAAGAGGCAGCTAACTATGGCTACACCTTC. This sequence encodes CASSIEEAANYGYTF.

The chain recombines TRBV9 with TRBJ1-2; D is uncertain. The CDR3 contains 15 residues. Per germline, CDR1 SGDLS and CDR2 YYNGEE. Trimming cost V 1 base and J 2 bases, with 12 bases left between them. The CDR3 sequence is CASSVNPTENYGYTF. The CDR3 DNA sequence: TGTGCCAGCAGCGTAAACCCAACAGAGAACTATGGCTACACCTTC.

Regarding this clone: Other DNA sequences from this sample encode an identical CDR3 as well. This rearrangement joins TRBV7-9 to TRBJ2-2; D not certain. With 2 bases removed from V and 4 bases from J, the gap between germline ends came to 2 bases. This CDR3 is 12 amino acids long. Germline loops: CDR1 SEHNR, CDR2 FQNEAQ (reference sequence). CDR3 loop: CASSLSTGELFF. The CDR3, as DNA: TGTGCCAGCAGCTTATCCACCGGGGAGCTGTTTTTT. The variable domain in full, with the rest retrieved from reference TRBV7-9 and TRBJ2-2, is DTGVSQNPRHKITKRGQNVTFRCDPISEHNRLYWYRQTLGQGPEFLTYFQNEAQLEKSRLLSDRFSAERPKGSFSTLEIQRTEQGDSAMYLCASSLSTGELFFGEGSRLTVL.

This clone was seen once. This sequence joins TRBV19 and TRBJ2-5; possibly TRBD2 for D (6 bases). The germline gives CDR1 LNHDA, CDR2 SQIVND (reference sequence). V shed 5 bases and J shed 5 bases, with 12 bases lying between them. The CDR3 runs to 13 residues. CDR3: CASSSRERETQYF. Written as DNA, the CDR3 is TGTGCCAGTAGTTCCCGGGAGCGGGAGACCCAGTACTTC.

V usage is TRBV2 and J usage is TRBJ2-7, with D possibly called TRBD1 or TRBD2 (5 bases each). CDR1 and CDR2 from the germline V gene are SNHLY and FYNNEI. CDR3 size: 16 residues. V dropped 1 base and J dropped 0 bases, with 13 bases sitting between them. CDR3 nucleotide sequence: TGTGCCAGCAGTGAAGAGGCAGGGACGATCTCCTACGAGCAGTACTTC. This sequence encodes CASSEEAGTISYEQYF.

The CDR3 nucleotides are TGTGCCAGCAGTGAATTGGGTGGCAGATTCACTGAAGCTTTCTTT. Protein sequence: CASSELGGRFTEAFF. The chain combines TRBV2 with TRBJ1-1; no reliable D call. Trimming removed 2 bases from V and 4 bases from J, with 14 bases in between. CDR3 size: 15 residues. Germline V lookup: CDR1 SNHLY, CDR2 FYNNEI.

This sequence joins TRBV19 and TRBJ1-5, with a tentative D call TRBD1 (6 bases). The germline V gene has CDR1 LNHDA and CDR2 SQIVND (reference sequence). Trimming shortened V by 9 bases and J by 0 bases, and 15 bases separated the two germline ends. The CDR3 has 15 residues. The chain's CDR3 is CARLRQEYSNQPQHF. The CDR3 nucleotides read TGTGCCAGGCTACGACAGGAATATAGCAATCAGCCCCAGCATTTT.

This clone has more than one count but fewer than ten. The V and J genes are TRBV9 and TRBJ1-1; D is unresolved. There are 13 residues in the CDR3. The germline V gene has CDR1 SGDLS and CDR2 YYNGEE. With 4 bases removed from V and 1 base from J, the gap between germline ends came to 8 bases. The CDR3 bases are TGTGCCAGCAGCCAAGGCCCGAACACTGAAGCTTTCTTT. It translates to CASSQGPNTEAFF.

V usage is TRBV7-2 and J usage is TRBJ2-6, with D perhaps being TRBD1 or TRBD2 (5 bases each). The CDR3 has 12 residues. Deletions cut 0 bases from V and 18 bases from J, with 12 bases between. Germline loops: CDR1 SGHTA, CDR2 FQGNSA. The CDR3 nucleotides read TGTGCCAGCAGCTTAGCGGGACGGGATCAGACTTTC. Amino acids: CASSLAGRDQTF.

The rearrangement joins TRBV6-5 to TRBJ1-2; 12 positions match TRBD1. CDR1 MNHEY and CDR2 SVGAGI come from the germline V gene. V was pared by 2 bases and J by 8 bases, with 9 bases of the junction left unmatched. The CDR3 is 16 residues long. CDR3 sequence (DNA): TGTGCCAGCAGTTACGGGGAGGGGACAGGGGGCTTCGGCTACACCTTC. Residues: CASSYGEGTGGFGYTF.

The chain is built from TRBV10-3 and TRBJ1-4; 7 bases agree with TRBD1. The V gene end was trimmed by 4 bases and the J gene end by 3 bases; junction bases not matched to a gene: 2. In germline, CDR1 is ENHRY, CDR2 SYGVKD. This CDR3 has 14 amino acids. CDR3 DNA sequence: TGTGCCATCAGTGGGACAGGTTCTAATGAAAAACTGTTTTTT. This gives the protein CAISGTGSNEKLFF.

The rearrangement links TRBV2 to TRBJ1-1, with 9 positions matching TRBD1. The germline CDR1 and CDR2 sequences are SNHLY and FYNNEI. The CDR3 is 13 amino acids. The junction had 5 bases not matched to a gene; V was cut back by 5 bases and J by 7 bases. CDR3 sequence: CASSPGTGIEAFF. Written as DNA, the CDR3 is TGTGCCAGCAGTCCCGGGACAGGGATTGAAGCTTTCTTT.